The following is a T cell receptor (beta chain) sequence with its context. This entry comes from a study of T cell changes during pregnancy in multiple sclerosis. Measured with immunoSEQ multiplex PCR; TCRdb has only the in-frame clones, and not every one. The data contain about 49,000 clones, nearly 95% of them singletons. Germline CDR1 SGHRS, CDR2 YFSETQ. The length of the CDR3 is 12 residues. Trimming took 6 bases from V and 3 from J, leaving 4 bases between them. The chain combines TRBV5-1 with TRBJ1-6; D is unclear. The sequencing here drew on peripheral blood, taken after pregnancy. The origin of this receptor is a female donor with multiple sclerosis, enrolled in a pregnancy study. The CDR3, as DNA: TGCGCCAGCACCCTCTATAATTCACCCCTCCACTTT. Its translation: CASTLYNSPLHF.